This T cell receptor (beta chain) derives from a study of cytomegalovirus exposure and HLA in healthy donors. About this clone: The antigen remains undetermined.

This CDR3 comprises 15 residues. Germline V gives CDR1 SNHLY, CDR2 FYNNEI. The trim removed 7 bases at V and 6 bases at J, leaving 14 bases unmatched. The study ran its PCR with 60 Vbeta and 13 Jbeta primers. Some clones are missing from TCRdb's copy, which holds only in-frame ones; the method was immunoSEQ multiplex PCR. The table has some 150,000 clones, 75% to 80% seen once. Broader study findings: The listing of roughly 160 TCR beta chains classed them as cytomegalovirus-associated.

V is TRBV2 and J is TRBJ2-7; 8 bases are shared with TRBD2. The TCR sequence derives from a female donor in good health and CMV-seronegative. The sample comprised PBMCs. CDR3 region: CASTLESGSLSEQYF. The CDR3 DNA sequence: TGTGCCAGCACTTTAGAAAGCGGGAGTTTGTCCGAGCAGTACTTC. The whole variable domain, remainder taken from reference TRBV2 and TRBJ2-7, is EPEVTQTPSHQVTQMGQEVILRCVPISNHLYFYWYRQILGQKVEFLVSFYNNEISEKSEIFDDQFSVERPDGSNFTLKIRSTKLEDSAMYFCASTLESGSLSEQYFGPGTRLTVT.